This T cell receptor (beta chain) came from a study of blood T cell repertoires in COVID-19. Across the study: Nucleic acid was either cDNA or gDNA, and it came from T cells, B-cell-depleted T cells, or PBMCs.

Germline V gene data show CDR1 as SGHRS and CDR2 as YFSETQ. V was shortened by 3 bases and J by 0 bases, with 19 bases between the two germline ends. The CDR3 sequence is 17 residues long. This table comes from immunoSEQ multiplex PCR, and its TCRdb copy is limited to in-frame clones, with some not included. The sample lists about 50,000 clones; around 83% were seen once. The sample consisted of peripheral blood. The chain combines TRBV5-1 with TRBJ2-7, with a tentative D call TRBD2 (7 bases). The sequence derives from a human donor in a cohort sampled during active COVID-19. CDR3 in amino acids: CASSSPKRGGNSYEQYF. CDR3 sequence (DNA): TGCGCCAGCAGCTCTCCTAAGAGGGGGGGGAACTCCTACGAGCAGTACTTC. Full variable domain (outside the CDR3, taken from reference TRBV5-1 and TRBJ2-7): KAGVTQTPRYLIKTRGQQVTLSCSPISGHRSVSWYQQTPGQGLQFLFEYFSETQRNKGNFPGRFSGRQFSNSRSEMNVSTLELGDSALYLCASSSPKRGGNSYEQYFGPGTRLTVT.